This TCR beta chain derives from a study of naive and memory T cell subsets. Germline CDR1 and CDR2: MGHDK and SYGVNS. V lost 2 bases and J lost 2, with 19 bases in between. The CDR3 sequence is 17 residues long. This clonotype turned up a few times. Both TRBC1 and TRBC2 were covered by a beta constant-region primer of two equimolar oligonucleotides. Each CDR3 protein gets one entry after TCRdb re-called the UMI-ligation and nested PCR reads with MiXCR. The sample consists of about 4,600 distinct CDR3 sequences, approximately 7.9% of them appearing once. This sequence was found in a human donor in good health. What was sequenced was CD4+ TEMRA cells from blood. Stated subset: effector memory re-expressing CD45RA, CD45RA+ CD27-. The genes are TRBV25-1 and TRBJ2-7; possibly TRBD1 or TRBD2 for D (5 bases each). CDR3 nucleotides: TGTGCCAGCAGTGAACAAGTGAGGGGACCCCAGGCCTACGAGCAGTACTTC. Translated, it gives CASSEQVRGPQAYEQYF.